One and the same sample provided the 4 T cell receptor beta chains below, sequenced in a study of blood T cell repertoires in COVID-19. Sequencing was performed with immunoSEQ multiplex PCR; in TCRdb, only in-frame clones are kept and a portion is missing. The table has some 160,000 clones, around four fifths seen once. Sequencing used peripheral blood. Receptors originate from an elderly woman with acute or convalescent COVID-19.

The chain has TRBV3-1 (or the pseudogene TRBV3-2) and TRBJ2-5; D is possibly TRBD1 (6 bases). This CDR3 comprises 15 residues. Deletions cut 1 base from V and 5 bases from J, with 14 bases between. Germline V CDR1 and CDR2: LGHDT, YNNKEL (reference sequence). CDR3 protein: CASSQVGVQGETQYF. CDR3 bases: TGTGCCAGCAGCCAAGTCGGGGTTCAGGGGGAGACCCAGTACTTC.

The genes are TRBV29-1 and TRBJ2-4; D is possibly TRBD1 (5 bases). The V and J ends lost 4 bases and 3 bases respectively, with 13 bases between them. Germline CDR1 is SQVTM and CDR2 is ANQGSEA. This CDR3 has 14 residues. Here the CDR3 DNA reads TGCAGCGTTGTAAAAGGACAAGGCAAAAACATTCAGTACTTC. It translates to CSVVKGQGKNIQYF.

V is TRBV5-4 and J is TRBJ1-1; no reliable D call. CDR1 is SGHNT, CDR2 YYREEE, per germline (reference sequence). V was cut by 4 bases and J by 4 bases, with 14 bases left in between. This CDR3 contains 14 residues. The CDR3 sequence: CASSHGVEGTEAFF. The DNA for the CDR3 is TGTGCCAGCAGCCATGGGGTGGAGGGCACTGAAGCTTTCTTT.

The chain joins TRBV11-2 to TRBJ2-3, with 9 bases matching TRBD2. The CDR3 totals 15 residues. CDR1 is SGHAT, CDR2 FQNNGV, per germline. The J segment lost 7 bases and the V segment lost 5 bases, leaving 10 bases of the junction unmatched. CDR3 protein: CASSPMREGGYTQYF. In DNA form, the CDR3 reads TGTGCCAGCAGCCCAATGCGGGAGGGCGGGTATACGCAGTATTTT.